This T cell receptor (beta chain) was captured in a study of molecular identifiers for immune sequencing clone quantification. Study findings and constraints: For effector cells, clones above 20 RNA copies held over 99% of molecules; for naive cells, under 1%.

TCRdb processed the PCR reads anew with MiXCR; each CDR3 protein has one entry. In the table there are about 320,000 distinct CDR3 sequences, 20% to 25% of which are singletons. This clonotype was counted at least ten times. Its antigen is unidentified. This CDR3 contains 13 residues. V was clipped by 10 bases and J by 2 bases, with 14 bases between them. Germline values: CDR1 SEHNR, CDR2 FQNEAQ (reference sequence). Naive CD8 sequencing libraries were generated from roughly 18,000 to 920,000 sorted cells, with 10%, 30% or 50% RNA as input. Sorting defined naive CD8 T cells as CD8+CD4-CCR7+CD45RA+. Sequencing was done on a sample of naive CD8+ T cells from blood, with Jurkat cell RNA spiked in. As to subset: FACS-sorted CD8+CD4-CCR7+CD45RA+ naive T cells. The rearrangement links TRBV7-9 to TRBJ2-5, with D perhaps matching TRBD1 or TRBD2 (5 bases each). The TCR originated in a human donor in good health. Some libraries in this study had Jurkat cell RNA spiked in. DNA for the CDR3: TGTGCCACCACCCAGGGACCGCAAGAGACCCAGTACTTC. Translating it yields CATTQGPQETQYF.